This T cell receptor beta chain was sequenced in a study of control samples from healthy donors and cancer patients. This CDR3 has 13 amino acids. V was pared by 5 bases and J by 2 bases, with 12 bases between. Germline loops: CDR1 GTSNPN, CDR2 SVGIG (reference sequence). TCRdb's table, derived via immunoSEQ multiplex PCR, lists solely in-frame clones and lacks some. The repertoire consists of about 120,000 clones, with around 88% occurring once and the leading ten covering about 3.2%. Sequences were obtained from blood. This clonotype was obtained from a man aged 35 to 55 in good health. This sequence joins TRBV30 and TRBJ1-2, with D possibly TRBD1 on 5 matching bases. CDR3 coding DNA: TGTGCCTGGGGGACGGAATACAACTATGGCTACACCTTC. This translates into CAWGTEYNYGYTF.